This T cell receptor beta chain was found in a study of CD8 T cells in Susac syndrome. With random hexamers, reverse transcription was performed on about 0.5 to 1 ug of RNA. Amplification of TCR beta CDR3 was carried out by immunoSEQ multiplex PCR, which covered 54 Vbeta and 13 Jbeta segments. Each CDR3 protein is one row after TCRdb ran MiXCR on the immunoSEQ multiplex PCR reads. The data contain around 170,000 distinct CDR3 sequences, approximately 95% of them singletons. CDR1 and CDR2 from the germline V gene are MNHEY and SMNVEV (reference sequence). CDR3 length: 14 amino acids. The V end was cut by 2 bases, the J end by 0 bases, with 8 bases between.

The source of this sequence is a human donor with multiple sclerosis. The V call is TRBV27, the J call TRBJ2-7; D is unresolved. Sequenced sample: CD8+ T cells from PBMCs. CDR3 sequence (DNA): TGTGCCAGCAGTTTAGGGCAGAACTCCTACGAGCAGTACTTC. This codes for CASSLGQNSYEQYF.